A single T cell receptor beta chain is shown here with its context. Its cognate antigen is unknown. Blood genomic DNA input for TRB amplification was roughly 250-550 ng. This record comes from a study of T and B cells in COVID-19 patients. Across the study: Of about 20 active-infection patients, 15 to 18 carried comorbidities linked to unfavorable COVID-19 outcome. Study outcomes and limitations: In COVID-19 patients, T cell receptor beta variable and joining gene use was reportedly strongly skewed. Active COVID-19 showed highly clonal TRB repertoires; recovery showed diversity and richness above healthy donors.

TRB rearrangements were amplified by multiplex PCR with BIOMED2 TRB-A/B primers. Via MiXCR, TCRdb re-called the multiplex PCR reads, giving one row per CDR3 protein. The sample lists 1,500 or so distinct CDR3 sequences, 25% to 30% seen once, with approximately 77% in the top ten. Sequencing was carried out using blood. This sequence originates from a human donor with active COVID-19.

CDR3 DNA: TGTGCCAGCAGCCAGGAGGCCACTAATAATTCACCCCTCCACTTT. Translating gives CASSQEATNNSPLHF. The chain links TRBV7-2 to TRBJ1-6; unclear D gene. In germline, CDR1 is SGHTA, CDR2 FQGNSA. V was cut by 5 bases and J by 5 bases, with 13 bases left in between. The CDR3 runs 15 residues.